Listed below are T cell receptor beta chains from one sample, sequenced in a study of shared clonotypes between healthy human individuals. Profiling relied on immunoSEQ multiplex PCR, and the TCRdb table lists in-frame clones only, not all of them. Counted here are millions of clones, roughly 96% occurring once; the ten biggest clones make up roughly 0.13%. Material for sequencing was naive CD4+ T cells sorted from blood. The source of these receptors is a man younger than 35 in good health. The CDR3 runs from the conserved cysteine through the conserved F or W. A D gene is named only where the DNA matches it firmly. Size is stated for part of the rows, as once, few or many counts, or as a class when the clone is expanded.

clone_size | j_call | d_call | v_call | cdr3_aa | cdr3_nt
NA | TRBJ1-5 | TRBD1 | TRBV6-6 | CASSRQGQASNQPQHF | TGTGCCAGCAGTCGACAAGGACAGGCAAGCAATCAGCCCCAGCATTTT
NA | TRBJ2-5 | TRBD2 | TRBV9 | CASRPSGRSQETQYF | TGTGCCAGCCGACCTAGCGGGAGATCCCAAGAGACCCAGTACTTC
NA | TRBJ1-2 | NA | TRBV6-5 | CASSPATNYGYTF | TGTGCCAGCAGTCCGGCCACTAACTATGGCTACACCTTC
once | TRBJ2-7 | TRBD1 | TRBV2 | CASSTGAGEQYF | TGTGCCAGCAGTACAGGGGCTGGGGAGCAGTACTTC
NA | TRBJ2-3 | TRBD2 | TRBV28 | CASSSWAGGTDTQYF | TGTGCCAGCAGTAGCTGGGCGGGGGGCACAGATACGCAGTATTTT
NA | TRBJ1-6 | NA | TRBV12-5 | CASGLEDIYNSPLHF | TGTGCTAGTGGTTTGGAGGACATTTACAATTCACCCCTCCACTTT
NA | TRBJ1-4 | NA | TRBV27 | CASTFVWGDEKLFF | TGTGCCAGCACGTTTGTATGGGGGGATGAAAAACTGTTTTTT
once | TRBJ2-5 | TRBD1 | TRBV5-1 | CASSSWTGGRETQYF | TGCGCCAGCAGCTCCTGGACAGGGGGCAGGGAGACCCAGTACTTC
NA | TRBJ1-5 | TRBD1 | TRBV6-6 | CASSDRGNQPQHF | TGTGCCAGCAGCGACAGGGGGAATCAGCCCCAGCATTTT
NA | TRBJ1-5 | NA | TRBV19 | CASSKRVFDSNQPQHF | TGTGCCAGTAGTAAACGAGTCTTCGATAGCAATCAGCCCCAGCATTTT
NA | TRBJ2-2 | NA | TRBV4-3 | CASSQGTYYTGELFF | TGCGCCAGCAGCCAAGGGACTTATTACACCGGGGAGCTGTTTTTT
NA | TRBJ2-5 | NA | TRBV6-7 | CASNTGDTPQETQYF | TGTGCCAGCAATACCGGGGATACACCTCAAGAGACCCAGTACTTC
NA | TRBJ2-1 | TRBD1 | TRBV29-1 | CSVETRGTGVNNEQFF | TGCAGCGTTGAAACGAGGGGGACAGGGGTGAACAATGAGCAGTTCTTC
NA | TRBJ2-3 | NA | TRBV28 | CASSLPGTDTQYF | TGTGCCAGCAGTTTACCAGGAACAGATACGCAGTATTTT
NA | TRBJ2-3 | NA | TRBV5-1 | CASSLWLSTDTQYF | TGCGCCAGCAGCCTCTGGCTGAGCACAGATACGCAGTATTTT
NA | TRBJ2-1 | TRBD1 | TRBV5-1 | CASSLIGGAYNEQFF | TGCGCCAGCAGCTTGATAGGGGGCGCCTACAATGAGCAGTTCTTC
NA | TRBJ2-5 | TRBD1 | TRBV18 | CASSPARGQETQYF | TGTGCCAGCTCACCGGCCAGGGGGCAAGAGACCCAGTACTTC
NA | TRBJ1-1 | NA | TRBV11-3 | CASSPWGGGEAFF | TGTGCCAGCAGCCCCTGGGGAGGTGGAGAAGCTTTCTTT
NA | TRBJ2-3 | TRBD1 | TRBV5-4 | CASSLARPGQGAKDTQYF | TGTGCCAGCAGCTTGGCTCGACCTGGACAGGGGGCTAAAGATACGCAGTATTTT
NA | TRBJ1-2 | NA | TRBV2 | CASSADSDYGYTF | TGTGCCAGCAGCGCGGACAGTGACTATGGCTACACCTTC
NA | TRBJ2-3 | NA | TRBV30 | CAWSSTEAPTDTQYF | TGTGCCTGGAGCTCGACAGAGGCCCCCACGGATACGCAGTATTTT
NA | TRBJ1-4 | TRBD1 | TRBV30 | CAWSVQGAGEKLFF | TGTGCCTGGAGTGTCCAGGGGGCGGGGGAAAAACTGTTTTTT
NA | TRBJ2-1 | TRBD2 | TRBV7-2 | CASSLNSGFYNEQFF | TGTGCCAGCAGCTTAAATAGCGGGTTCTACAATGAGCAGTTCTTC
NA | TRBJ2-2 | TRBD2 | TRBV9 | CASSVVLAGVNGELFF | TGTGCCAGCAGCGTAGTCCTAGCGGGAGTGAACGGGGAGCTGTTTTTT
NA | TRBJ2-1 | TRBD1 | TRBV6-6 | CASKPPGQILGEQFF | TGTGCCAGCAAGCCGCCGGGACAGATATTGGGGGAGCAGTTCTTC
NA | TRBJ2-7 | NA | TRBV6-1 | CASSGPARYEQYF | TGTGCCAGCAGTGGCCCCGCGCGCTACGAGCAGTACTTC
once | TRBJ2-7 | NA | TRBV29-1 | CSVEDSGSYEQYF | TGCAGCGTTGAAGATTCGGGGTCATACGAGCAGTACTTC
NA | TRBJ2-2 | TRBD2 | TRBV7-9 | CASSLVAGGRGELFF | TGTGCCAGCAGCTTAGTTGCGGGAGGACGCGGGGAGCTGTTTTTT
NA | TRBJ1-1 | NA | TRBV11-2 | CASSLTPLLSYSTEAFF | TGTGCCAGCAGCCTAACGCCGCTCTTGAGTTATTCCACTGAAGCTTTCTTT
NA | TRBJ1-1 | NA | TRBV30 | CAWSPRLREAFF | TGTGCCTGGAGTCCACGGTTGAGGGAGGCTTTCTTT
NA | TRBJ2-5 | NA | TRBV20-1 | CSGVAETQYF | TGCAGTGGGGTGGCTGAGACCCAGTACTTC
NA | TRBJ2-3 | TRBD1 | TRBV7-9 | CASSRQGPNTDTQYF | TGTGCCAGCAGCAGACAGGGGCCAAACACGGATACGCAGTATTTT
NA | TRBJ2-2 | NA | TRBV5-4 | CASSLWGRVNTGELFF | TGTGCCAGCAGCTTGTGGGGGCGCGTGAACACCGGGGAGCTGTTTTTT
NA | TRBJ1-4 | NA | TRBV6-1 | CASRQGTNEKLFF | TGTGCCAGCAGACAGGGAACTAATGAAAAACTGTTTTTT
NA | TRBJ1-6 | TRBD1 | TRBV6-6 | CASSYGTGYNSPLHF | TGTGCCAGCAGTTATGGGACAGGATATAATTCACCCCTCCACTTT
NA | TRBJ2-7 | TRBD1 | TRBV5-1 | CASSLGPGQGAREQYF | TGCGCCAGCAGCTTGGGTCCGGGACAGGGGGCGCGAGAGCAGTACTTC
NA | TRBJ1-6 | NA | TRBV2 | CASSRRTPSYNSPLHF | TGTGCCAGCAGCCGGAGGACACCGTCTTATAATTCACCCCTCCACTTT
NA | TRBJ2-7 | NA | TRBV5-1 | CASSSGDSPYEQYF | TGCGCCAGCAGCAGCGGGGACAGTCCCTACGAGCAGTACTTC
NA | TRBJ2-3 | NA | TRBV5-6 | CASSLLRRTDTQYF | TGTGCCAGCAGCTTGCTGCGACGCACAGATACGCAGTATTTT
NA | TRBJ2-5 | NA | TRBV5-4 | CASRSGQETQYF | TGTGCCAGCAGGTCAGGGCAAGAGACCCAGTACTTC
NA | TRBJ2-5 | NA | TRBV11-3 | CASSWGGTGGEETQYF | TGTGCCAGCAGCTGGGGCGGGACTGGCGGGGAAGAGACCCAGTACTTC
NA | TRBJ1-2 | NA | TRBV5-1 | CASSLGEVSGRGAGYTF | TGCGCCAGCAGCTTGGGGGAGGTTTCGGGCAGGGGAGCTGGCTACACCTTC
NA | TRBJ2-3 | NA | TRBV10-3 | CAIKRDGATDTQYF | TGTGCCATCAAACGGGACGGTGCCACAGATACGCAGTATTTT
NA | TRBJ2-7 | TRBD1 | TRBV5-4 | CASSPPGQGYYEDF | TGTGCCAGCAGCCCACCGGGACAGGGATATTATGAAGACTTC
NA | TRBJ2-5 | TRBD2 | TRBV11-2 | CASSLGLAGETQYF | TGTGCCAGCAGCTTGGGACTAGCGGGAGAGACCCAGTACTTC
NA | TRBJ2-2 | NA | TRBV11-2 | CASSLDSWNTGELFF | TGTGCCAGCAGCTTAGATTCGTGGAACACCGGGGAGCTGTTTTTT
NA | TRBJ1-5 | TRBD1 | TRBV6-1 | CASSLEDRLNQPQHF | TGTGCCAGCAGTCTAGAGGACAGGTTAAATCAGCCCCAGCATTTT
NA | TRBJ2-7 | TRBD1 | TRBV5-1 | CASTSGQHTYEQYF | TGCGCCAGCACCTCGGGACAGCACACCTACGAGCAGTACTTC
NA | TRBJ2-2 | NA | TRBV5-4 | CASSPVTGELFF | TGTGCCAGCAGCCCTGTCACCGGGGAGCTGTTTTTT
NA | TRBJ2-3 | NA | TRBV5-4 | CASSQRGGGSTDTQYF | TGTGCCAGCAGCCAACGGGGCGGAGGGAGCACAGATACGCAGTATTTT
NA | TRBJ1-5 | NA | TRBV28 | CASSLWAQPQHF | TGTGCCAGCAGTTTATGGGCCCAGCCCCAGCATTTT